Listed below are T cell receptor beta chains from one sample, sequenced in a study of cytomegalovirus exposure and HLA in healthy donors. Some clones are missing from TCRdb's copy, which holds only in-frame ones; the method was immunoSEQ multiplex PCR. This sample has fewer than 200,000 clones, with roughly 70% found just once. The sample taken for sequencing was PBMCs. These receptor sequences come from a woman aged 45 to 65 in good health and CMV-seropositive. Both conserved end residues are part of each CDR3. D genes are given only for firm matches. Rows may omit the clone size; those that give it use once, few, many or a size class.

>.|TRBJ2-5|TRBV7-3|.
CASSLEVQETQYF
TGTGCCAGCAGCTTAGAGGTTCAAGAGACCCAGTACTTC
>TRBD1|TRBJ1-6|TRBV7-2|.
CASSLALDRGGNSPLHF
TGTGCCAGCAGCTTAGCCTTAGACAGGGGTGGTAATTCACCCCTCCACTTT
>.|TRBJ2-6|TRBV5-1|once
CASSFAGAGANVLTF
TGCGCCAGCAGCTTCGCAGGGGCTGGGGCCAACGTCCTGACTTTC
>TRBD1|TRBJ1-4|TRBV5-1|.
CASSLLQGSNEKLFF
TGCGCCAGCAGCTTGCTACAGGGGTCTAATGAAAAACTGTTTTTT
>TRBD1|TRBJ1-2|TRBV11-2|once
CASSSRTGRNYGYTF
TGTGCCAGCAGCTCGCGGACAGGTCGTAACTATGGCTACACCTTC
>.|TRBJ2-3|TRBV27|.
CASSLSGGRGTDTQYF
TGTGCCAGCAGTTTATCGGGGGGGCGGGGCACAGATACGCAGTATTTT
>.|TRBJ2-5|TRBV2|.
CASRFRGETQYF
TGTGCCAGCAGATTCCGGGGGGAGACCCAGTACTTC
>.|TRBJ1-1|TRBV7-8|.
CASSLEGQLNTEAFF
TGTGCCAGCAGCTTAGAGGGGCAGCTGAACACTGAAGCTTTCTTT
>TRBD1|TRBJ2-1|TRBV2|.
CASRDREYNEQFF
TGTGCCAGCAGAGACAGGGAATACAATGAGCAGTTCTTC
>TRBD1|TRBJ2-5|TRBV6-1|.
CASSEWGQGYGTQYF
TGTGCCAGCAGTGAGTGGGGACAGGGATACGGGACCCAGTACTTC
>TRBD1|TRBJ1-2|TRBV6-1|.
CASTTGTGLLYGYTF
TGTGCCAGCACCACCGGGACAGGGCTTCTGTATGGCTACACCTTC
>.|TRBJ1-2|TRBV14|.
CASSQVGQGRYGYTF
TGTGCCAGCAGCCAAGTTGGGCAGGGGCGTTATGGCTACACCTTC
>.|TRBJ1-1|TRBV20-1|.
CSAIDMGTTFF
TGCAGTGCCATCGACATGGGTACAACTTTCTTT
>TRBD1|TRBJ2-2|TRBV5-6|.
CASSPVTGGRTGELFF
TGTGCCAGCAGCCCGGTTACAGGGGGCAGGACCGGGGAGCTGTTTTTT
>TRBD1|TRBJ1-1|TRBV2|few
CASTTGGAGSTEAFF
TGTGCCAGTACCACAGGGGGCGCAGGGAGCACTGAAGCTTTCTTT
>TRBD1|TRBJ2-2|TRBV11-2|.
CASSLDTGQLNTGELFF
TGTGCCAGCAGCTTAGATACGGGACAGCTGAACACCGGGGAGCTGTTTTTT
>.|TRBJ1-2|TRBV27|.
CASSLTKSQGGGYGYTF
TGTGCCAGCAGTCTTACGAAATCACAGGGAGGGGGCTATGGCTACACCTTC
>.|TRBJ1-2|TRBV19|.
CASSYREGGYTF
TGTGCCAGTAGCTACAGGGAAGGCGGCTACACCTTC